Listed below are T cell receptor beta chains from one sample, sequenced in a study of regulatory T cells in long-lasting Graves disease. Using its own MiXCR run on the multiplex PCR reads, TCRdb lists one record per CDR3 protein. The table lists 400,000 to 500,000 distinct CDR3 sequences, roughly 21% of them singletons. Material: peripheral blood mononuclear cells (PBMCs), obtained when the disease was refractory, from a patient treated with antithyroid drugs. These TCRs come from a female donor with Graves disease. Both conserved end residues are part of each CDR3. A D gene is named only where the DNA matches it firmly. Not every row has a clone size; where given, it reads once, few, many or a size class.

TRBV20-1	TRBD1	.	TRBJ1-6	TGCAGTGCTCGGGACAGTTCGACACCCCTCCACTTT	CSARDSSTPLHF
TRBV6-1	.	many	TRBJ1-1	TGTGCCAGCTTCGAACAGGGAGACACTGAAGCTTTCTTT	CASFEQGDTEAFF
TRBV29-1	.	many	TRBJ1-4	TGCAGCGCGATCCAGGGAGCTAATGAAAAACTGTTTTTT	CSAIQGANEKLFF
TRBV4-1	.	few	TRBJ2-7	TGCGCCAGCAGCCGACTAGGACAGAACTACGAGCAGTACTTC	CASSRLGQNYEQYF
TRBV24-1	.	few	TRBJ1-5	TGTGCCACCAGTGACTCGGACAGTTATCAGCCCCAGCATTTT	CATSDSDSYQPQHF
TRBV20-1	TRBD2	.	TRBJ2-7	TGCAGTGCCGAACTAGCGGGGGGGAGAGACGAGCAGTACTTC	CSAELAGGRDEQYF
TRBV2	.	.	TRBJ1-5	TGTGCCAGCAGTGATAAAACAGCCCAGACCTTATTACATGGCAATCAGCCCCAGCATTTT	CASSDKTAQTLLHGNQPQHF
TRBV28	TRBD2	.	TRBJ2-3	TGTGCCAGCAGTCCGGGAGGAGGTAGGGCAGATACGCAGTATTTT	CASSPGGGRADTQYF
TRBV2	.	few	TRBJ2-3	TGTGCCAGCAGCGCCCAGGGTGCAGATACGCAGTATTTT	CASSAQGADTQYF
TRBV28	TRBD1	many	TRBJ1-2	TGTGCCAGCAGTCAAGGGGACAGGGGCTATGGCTACACCTTC	CASSQGDRGYGYTF
TRBV20-1	.	many	TRBJ2-6	TGCAGTGCCTTCTTTCCACTGGGAGGGGCCAACGTCCTGACTTTC	CSAFFPLGGANVLTF
TRBV6-5	.	many	TRBJ2-2	TGTGCCAGCAGTTTCGTCATAGGGAGCCTAAGCGGAACCGGGGAGCTGTTTTTT	CASSFVIGSLSGTGELFF
TRBV30	.	.	TRBJ2-5	TGTGCCTGGAAGGCTCTAGTGGGTGAGACCCAGTACTTC	CAWKALVGETQYF
TRBV14	.	many	TRBJ1-2	TGTGCCATGGCGCGACAGCAGAACTATGGCTACACCTTC	CAMARQQNYGYTF
TRBV28	TRBD1	.	TRBJ1-5	TGTGCCAGCAGCCTGGGACAGGGGATGAATCAGCCCCAGCATTTT	CASSLGQGMNQPQHF